These T cell receptor beta chains were read from a single sample in a study of technical replicates of blood from a handful of donors. TCRdb's copy holds only in-frame clones and misses some; the assay was immunoSEQ multiplex PCR. The sample contains 66,000 or so clones, approximately 97% of which appear only once. The sample comprised T cells isolated from PBMCs. These receptor sequences come from a human donor in good health. Each CDR3 is given with its conserved first and last residue. Each record gives: D gene, J gene, V gene, clone size, CDR3 protein, CDR3 DNA. D genes are given only for firm matches. Rows give clone size only sometimes, using once, few, many, or a class for an expanded clone.

>NA|TRBJ1-5|TRBV7-9|NA
CASSGLDGDQPQHF
TGTGCCAGCAGCGGACTCGATGGGGATCAGCCCCAGCATTTT
>NA|TRBJ1-2|TRBV5-1|NA
CASSLGHMGVNYGYTF
TGCGCCAGCAGCTTGGGCCACATGGGCGTTAACTATGGCTACACCTTC
>NA|TRBJ2-7|TRBV5-6|once
CASSLRGEQYF
TGTGCCAGCAGCTTACGGGGCGAGCAGTACTTC
>TRBD2|TRBJ2-7|TRBV7-8|NA
CASSPGTSGYEQYF
TGTGCCAGCAGCCCCGGGACTAGCGGCTACGAGCAGTACTTC
>NA|TRBJ1-1|TRBV2|NA
CASARETNTEAFF
TGTGCCAGCGCTCGGGAGACGAACACTGAAGCTTTCTTT
>NA|TRBJ2-3|TRBV29-1|once
CSVARGATDTQYF
TGCAGCGTCGCCAGGGGTGCCACAGATACGCAGTATTTT
>TRBD2|TRBJ2-3|TRBV28|NA
CASGFGLAGVGDTQYF
TGTGCCAGCGGCTTCGGACTAGCGGGAGTCGGAGATACGCAGTATTTT
>TRBD1|TRBJ2-2|TRBV5-1|NA
CASRKYGPGQSTGELFF
TGCGCCAGCAGAAAATACGGACCGGGACAGTCTACCGGGGAGCTGTTTTTT
>NA|TRBJ1-1|TRBV5-1|NA
CASSLAPGNTEAFF
TGCGCCAGCAGCTTGGCCCCCGGGAACACTGAAGCTTTCTTT
>NA|TRBJ1-2|TRBV5-1|NA
CASSLVGLMNYGYTF
TGCGCCAGCAGCTTGGTTGGACTGATGAACTATGGCTACACCTTC
>NA|TRBJ2-7|TRBV14|NA
CASSRGEDWGFYEQYF
TGTGCCAGCAGCCGGGGAGAGGACTGGGGTTTTTACGAGCAGTACTTC
>NA|TRBJ1-1|TRBV19|NA
CATTPYQGMNTEAFF
TGTGCCACTACCCCGTATCAGGGGATGAACACTGAAGCTTTCTTT
>NA|TRBJ2-1|TRBV7-4|NA
CASSFARGYNEQFF
TGTGCCAGCAGCTTCGCAAGGGGTTACAATGAGCAGTTCTTC
>NA|TRBJ2-7|TRBV5-1|NA
CASKILGGGPDYEQYF
TGCGCCAGCAAGATACTAGGGGGGGGCCCCGACTACGAGCAGTACTTC
>TRBD1|TRBJ1-5|TRBV4-1|NA
CASSQPGQGFQPQHF
TGCGCCAGCAGCCAGCCGGGACAGGGCTTCCAGCCCCAGCATTTT
>TRBD1|TRBJ2-1|TRBV5-1|NA
CASSLAGQGGINEQFF
TGCGCCAGCAGCTTAGCGGGACAGGGAGGTATCAATGAGCAGTTCTTC
>TRBD1|TRBJ1-1|TRBV5-1|NA
CASSTAGTGGIAAFF
TGCGCCAGCAGCACCGCCGGGACAGGGGGAATCGCGGCTTTCTTT
>NA|TRBJ2-2|TRBV5-1|NA
CASSEHTTGELFF
TGCGCCAGCAGCGAACACACCACCGGGGAGCTGTTTTTT